Below, one T cell receptor (beta chain) is given with its context. The antigen remains undetermined. This specimen comes from a study of cytomegalovirus exposure and HLA in healthy donors. Study-wide points: One variant, a missense change in DCLRE1C, was linked in a later analysis to TCR beta V- and J-gene trimming.

The PCR made use of 60 Vbeta and 13 Jbeta primers. Libraries were prepared by immunoSEQ multiplex PCR; TCRdb keeps only in-frame clonotypes and omits some of them. The sample contains 130,000 or so clones, approximately 79% of which appear only once. The sample comprised PBMCs. The source is a man between 18 and 35 years old in good health and CMV-seropositive.

The CDR3 DNA reads as TGTGCCAGCAGCTTGGAGGGACTCCGCACAGATACGCAGTATTTT. This sequence encodes CASSLEGLRTDTQYF. The gene calls are TRBV5-4 and TRBJ2-3, with D possibly being TRBD2 (6 bases). Trimming pared 0 bases from V and 1 base from J, leaving 9 bases between. This CDR3 is built from 15 residues. CDR1 and CDR2 (germline): SGHNT, YYREEE (reference sequence).